This paragraph reports one T cell receptor beta chain. The antigen is unknown. This record comes from a study of T cells in localized non-small cell lung cancer. Sequenced by immunoSEQ multiplex PCR; TCRdb stores in-frame clones only, minus some. The table includes about 4,400 clones, under 35% detected once. Study observations and caveats: Longer overall survival accompanied higher blood T cell density. The greatest T cell clonality was found in uninvolved adjacent lung (higher than in tumor). Adjacent lung held a median around 58 of the top 100 tumor clones.

The CDR3 extends over 16 amino acids. Looked up from germline, CDR1 is SSHAT and CDR2 is FNYEAQ (reference sequence). V was pared by 3 bases and J by 0 bases, with 14 bases between. The receptor comes from a man aged 40 to 69 with stage II squamous cell lung carcinoma. The V call is TRBV7-7, the J call TRBJ1-1; no reliable D call. Sequenced here: lung tumor tissue, sampled before any cancer treatment. The CDR3 region has the DNA TGTGCCAGCAGCTTTTTGCTGGGGAACTTGAACACTGAAGCTTTCTTT. Translation: CASSFLLGNLNTEAFF.